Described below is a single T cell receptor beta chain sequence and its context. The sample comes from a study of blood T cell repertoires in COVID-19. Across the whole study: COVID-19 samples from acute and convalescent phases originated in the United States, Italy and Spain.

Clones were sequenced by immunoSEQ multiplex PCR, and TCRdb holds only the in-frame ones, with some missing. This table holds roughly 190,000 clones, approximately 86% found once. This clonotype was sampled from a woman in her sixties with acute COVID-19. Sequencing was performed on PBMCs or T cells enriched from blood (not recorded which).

The CDR3 DNA follows: TGTGCCAGTAATCACAGGGACCGGCAGCCCCAGCATTTT. This codes for CASNHRDRQPQHF. The genes are TRBV19 and TRBJ1-5; D is possibly TRBD1 (6 bases). Deletions cut 7 bases from V and 7 bases from J, with 14 bases between. This CDR3 has 13 residues. CDR1 LNHDA and CDR2 SQIVND come from the germline V gene (reference sequence).